The clone carrying this T cell receptor (beta chain) came up once. PCR involved 60 Vbeta and 13 Jbeta primers. Clones were read by immunoSEQ multiplex PCR, and TCRdb kept only the in-frame ones, dropping some. The table includes approximately 210,000 clones, roughly 85% detected once. V shed 11 bases and J 4 bases; nucleotides not matched to a gene: 6. Germline loops: CDR1 SNHLY, CDR2 FYNNEI. The CDR3 runs to 14 residues. This sample is drawn from a study of cytomegalovirus exposure and HLA in healthy donors. The TCR originated in a male donor in good health and CMV-seronegative. Source material: PBMCs. The chain employs TRBV2 and TRBJ1-3; 12 bases line up with TRBD1. The CDR3 nucleotides read TGTGCCGGGGGGGACAGGGGGCTCGGAAACACCATATATTTT. Residues: CAGGDRGLGNTIYF.